These T cell receptor beta chains were read from a single sample in a study of blood T cell repertoires in COVID-19. Clones were sequenced by immunoSEQ multiplex PCR, and TCRdb holds only the in-frame ones, with some missing. The sample carries more than 95,000 clones, 70% to 90% recorded once. Sequencing input: peripheral blood. The receptors were gathered from a man aged 45 to 65 in a cohort sampled during active COVID-19. Both conserved end residues are trimmed from each CDR3. The order of the fields is V gene, J gene, CDR3 protein.

V: TRBV7-3
J: TRBJ2-5
CDR3: ASSSLGTARETQY

V: TRBV7-9
J: TRBJ2-1
CDR3: ASSFLQGNNEQF

V: TRBV7-3
J: TRBJ2-2
CDR3: ASSPGTGRPGELF

V: TRBV19
J: TRBJ1-5
CDR3: ASSIRGQPQH

V: TRBV5-5
J: TRBJ2-7
CDR3: ASSLDAGGTEQY

V: TRBV6-5
J: TRBJ1-1
CDR3: ASSYSPGTNTEAF

V: TRBV15
J: TRBJ2-7
CDR3: ATSREGTGNYEQY

V: TRBV24-1
J: TRBJ2-5
CDR3: ATSGRTSGRLAQETQY

V: TRBV19
J: TRBJ1-3
CDR3: ASSGRLEGLGNTIY

V: TRBV28
J: TRBJ2-2
CDR3: ASRPQGDTGELF

V: TRBV6-2/TRBV6-3
J: TRBJ1-5
CDR3: ASSYGRGSNQPQH

V: TRBV5-1
J: TRBJ1-2
CDR3: ASKVGGQGDYGYT

V: TRBV12-3/TRBV12-4
J: TRBJ1-1
CDR3: ASSPGLNAEAF

V: TRBV27
J: TRBJ2-3
CDR3: ASSRLAGSTDTQY

V: TRBV28
J: TRBJ1-1
CDR3: ASSFASTGLNTEAF

V: TRBV6-5
J: TRBJ1-2
CDR3: ASRPGQGRVGYT